This T cell receptor beta chain came from a study of early T cells in non-severe SARS-CoV-2 infection. The CDR3 length is 13 residues. The germline V gene encodes CDR1 DFQATT and CDR2 SNEGSKA (reference sequence). A few counts support this clonotype. Unique molecular identifiers were attached to individual cDNA molecules. TCRdb reprocessed the 5' RACE reads with MiXCR, giving one entry per CDR3 protein. This table has about 22,000 distinct CDR3 sequences, more than 3.5% appearing once. This rearrangement joins TRBV20-1 to TRBJ1-1, with D possibly being TRBD1 (5 bases). This receptor was taken from an adult who was a healthcare worker with PCR-confirmed SARS-CoV-2 infection or an uninfected control (not recorded which). The sequencing sample was made of whole blood. CDR3 amino acids: CRALSGRGTEAFF. The CDR3 DNA reads as TGCAGAGCATTGTCAGGAAGGGGCACTGAAGCTTTCTTT.